Shown below are 15 T cell receptor beta chains from a single sample sequenced in a study of blood T cells in healthy people across ages. PCR was performed a second time for roughly 7 to 11 cycles using a sample-barcoded 5' primer and a J-beta primer mix. TCRdb used MiXCR to reprocess the 5' RACE reads, holding one entry per CDR3 protein. The sample yields around 1,100,000 distinct CDR3 sequences, around two fifths seen once. What was sequenced was blood. The receptors come from a man between 18 and 35 years old in good health.

This clonotype has more than one count but fewer than ten. This sequence joins TRBV27 and TRBJ1-6; TRBD1 might be the D (5 bases). The V gene's germline CDR1 is MNHEY and CDR2 SMNVEV (reference sequence). V was clipped by 7 bases and J by 8 bases, with 9 bases between them. The CDR3 is 12 amino acids. The CDR3 reads CASKLGHSPLHF. In DNA form, the CDR3 reads TGTGCCAGCAAGTTGGGGCATTCACCCCTCCACTTT.

The gene calls are TRBV24-1 and TRBJ2-3; the match to TRBD1 covers 8 bases. In germline, CDR1 is KGHDR, CDR2 SFDVKD. The ends lost 4 bases at V and 6 bases at J; junction bases unmatched: 11. The CDR3 extends over 16 amino acids. The chain's CDR3 is CATSETGTGAGDTQYF. The CDR3 region has the DNA TGTGCCACCAGTGAAACCGGGACAGGAGCCGGGGATACGCAGTATTTT.

This clonotype has only a few counts. The rearrangement links TRBV7-2 to TRBJ1-2; a possible D gene is TRBD1 (5 bases). This CDR3 comprises 14 residues. CDR1 and CDR2 (germline): SGHTA, FQGNSA. The V and J ends lost 2 bases and 4 bases respectively, with 11 bases between them. CDR3 sequence (DNA): TGTGCCAGCAGCTTAAGGGAGGGGAGCTATGGCTACACCTTC. It specifies CASSLREGSYGYTF.

The genes are TRBV18 and TRBJ1-6; D call uncertain. The germline gives CDR1 KGHSH, CDR2 LQKENI. The V gene lost 2 bases and the J gene lost 7 bases, with 9 bases spanning the gap. This CDR3 spans 14 amino acids. CDR3 sequence: CASSPDWANSPLHF. The DNA for the CDR3 is TGTGCCAGCTCACCAGATTGGGCGAATTCACCCCTCCACTTT.

In this sample, this clonotype turned up a few times. This rearrangement joins TRBV18 to TRBJ1-5, with D possibly matching TRBD1 (6 bases). Trimming took 5 bases from V and 6 from J, leaving 14 bases between them. This CDR3 has 14 residues. Germline loops: CDR1 KGHSH, CDR2 LQKENI. The CDR3 DNA reads as TGTGCCAGCTCATCGGACAGAAGGTCTCAGCCCCAGCATTTT. Its protein is CASSSDRRSQPQHF.

This clonotype was recorded a few times. The chain uses TRBV7-9 and TRBJ1-2; D remains ambiguous. The CDR3 is 11 amino acids. V lost 3 bases and J 6 bases, leaving 5 bases between the germline ends. CDR1 SEHNR and CDR2 FQNEAQ come from the germline V gene (reference sequence). CDR3 loop: CASSFSDGYTF. As DNA, the CDR3 is TGTGCCAGCAGCTTTAGTGATGGCTACACCTTC.

V usage is TRBV5-1 and J usage is TRBJ1-1; D gene unclear. Trimming removed 0 bases at V and 6 bases at J, with 15 bases between. Germline CDR1 and CDR2: SGHRS and YFSETQ. The CDR3 contains 15 residues. The CDR3 sequence: CASSLASGGRPEAFF. The DNA of the CDR3 is TGCGCCAGCAGCTTGGCGTCGGGAGGACGGCCTGAAGCTTTCTTT.

This clonotype was seen more than once but under ten times. This chain uses TRBV7-2 with TRBJ2-7; D ambiguous. Germline values: CDR1 SGHTA, CDR2 FQGNSA. The germline V and J ends were trimmed by 5 bases and 3 bases, with 14 bases remaining between them. The CDR3 loop spans 14 amino acids. CDR3 in DNA: TGTGCCAGCAGCACCTCTATCGACAACTACGAGCAGTACTTC. This codes for CASSTSIDNYEQYF. Complete variable domain (other parts from reference TRBV7-2 and TRBJ2-7): GAGVSQSPSNKVTEKGKDVELRCDPISGHTALYWYRQSLGQGLEFLIYFQGNSAPDKSGLPSDRFSAERTGGSVSTLTIQRTQQEDSAVYLCASSTSIDNYEQYFGPGTRLTVT.

The chain links TRBV9 to TRBJ2-1, with TRBD2 as a possible D gene (5 bases). V lost 3 bases to trimming and J lost 3 bases, with 10 bases between them. This CDR3 contains 14 residues. The germline V gene encodes CDR1 SGDLS and CDR2 YYNGEE. CDR3 sequence (DNA): TGTGCCAGCAGCGGGACTCCCGACTACAATGAGCAGTTCTTC. Protein product: CASSGTPDYNEQFF.

The CDR3 sequence is CASSQDRAGVAGELFF. The CDR3 DNA reads TGCGCCAGCAGCCAAGATAGGGCGGGAGTAGCCGGGGAGCTGTTTTTT. The rearrangement joins TRBV4-1 to TRBJ2-2; TRBD2 matches 7 bases. The V gene's germline CDR1 is MGHRA and CDR2 YSYEKL. The V gene end was trimmed by 0 bases and the J gene end by 6 bases; junction bases not matched to a gene: 7. The CDR3 has 16 residues.

This clonotype appeared a few times. The rearrangement joins TRBV12-5 to TRBJ2-1; the D is unclear. Trimming stripped 2 bases from V and 7 bases from J, with 18 bases between. This CDR3 has 16 amino acids. Germline values: CDR1 LGHNT, CDR2 FRNRAP. As DNA, the CDR3 is TGTGCTAGTGGTTTGATAAGCGCAGGAGCAATTAATGAGCAGTTCTTC. Amino acids: CASGLISAGAINEQFF.

The chain joins TRBV24-1 to TRBJ2-7; tentative D call: TRBD1 (6 bases). Germline V CDR1 and CDR2: KGHDR, SFDVKD. V shed 0 bases and J shed 7 bases, with 21 bases lying between them. The CDR3 runs 17 residues. CDR3 protein: CATSDLSRGEPNNEQYF. DNA for the CDR3: TGTGCCACCAGTGATTTGTCCAGGGGAGAACCTAACAATGAGCAGTACTTC.

This sequence joins TRBV5-6 and TRBJ1-1; D remains ambiguous. This CDR3 spans 16 amino acids. From germline, CDR1 is SGHDT and CDR2 YYEEEE. The V end was cut by 0 bases, the J end by 1 base, with 13 bases between. CDR3 in amino acids: CASSLGLRGRNTEAFF. The CDR3 DNA sequence: TGTGCCAGCAGCTTGGGCCTGAGAGGGAGGAACACTGAAGCTTTCTTT.

This clonotype appeared a few times. J is TRBJ1-1 and V is TRBV7-9, with D possibly being TRBD1 (5 bases). The CDR3 sequence is 18 residues long. Germline CDR1 SEHNR, CDR2 FQNEAQ (reference sequence). The ends were cut back, 1 base at V and 2 bases at J, with 20 bases in the middle. CDR3 amino acids: CASSLGIRSGGSNTEAFF. The DNA of the CDR3 is TGTGCCAGCAGCTTAGGAATCAGGTCGGGGGGAAGTAACACTGAAGCTTTCTTT.

This chain uses TRBV20-1 with TRBJ1-6; D uncertain. This CDR3 comprises 11 residues. Germline V gene data show CDR1 as DFQATT and CDR2 as SNEGSKA (reference sequence). The CDR3 coding sequence is TGCAGCGGAGGTGGTAGTTCACCCCTCCACTTT. This sequence encodes CSGGGSSPLHF.